The rows below give T cell receptor beta chains drawn from one sample of a study of chemoradiotherapy in HPV16-positive cancers. Assay used: immunoSEQ multiplex PCR; TCRdb lists only in-frame clones, some missing. The table includes around 15,000 clones, just under 70% detected once. This specimen was taken from a patient who underwent chemoradiotherapy. The receptors derive from a human donor with HPV-associated anogenital cancer. Each CDR3 is given with its conserved first and last residue. D genes are given only for firm matches. The listing skips clone size in some rows; elsewhere it reads once, few, many or a size class.

v_gene	j_gene	abundance	d_gene	CDR3aa	CDR3nt
TRBV18	TRBJ1-1	few	NA	CASSPQGGDTEAFF	TGTGCCAGCTCACCCCAAGGAGGAGACACTGAAGCTTTCTTT
TRBV7-3	TRBJ2-2	NA	NA	CASSLGQNTGELFF	TGTGCCAGCAGCTTAGGCCAGAACACCGGGGAGCTGTTTTTT
TRBV7-2	TRBJ2-3	NA	TRBD1	CASSLGQGGTDTQYF	TGTGCCAGCAGCTTGGGACAGGGGGGAACAGATACGCAGTATTTT
TRBV4-1	TRBJ1-3	NA	NA	CASSQAGRRRSSGNTIYF	TGCGCCAGCAGCCAAGCTGGGAGGAGGCGTAGCTCTGGAAACACCATATATTTT
TRBV5-4	TRBJ1-1	NA	NA	CASSSGVGGRNTEAFF	TGTGCCAGCAGCTCGGGGGTAGGGGGGAGGAACACTGAAGCTTTCTTT
TRBV4-3	TRBJ1-6	NA	NA	CASSRDVQGSGSPLHF	TGCGCCAGCAGCCGTGATGTACAGGGTTCGGGGTCACCCCTCCACTTT
TRBV2	TRBJ2-2	NA	NA	CASSPRTTNTGELFF	TGTGCCAGCAGCCCCCGGACAACGAACACCGGGGAGCTGTTTTTT
TRBV5-1	TRBJ1-1	few	NA	CASSEGQNTEAFF	TGCGCCAGCAGCGAAGGACAGAACACTGAAGCTTTCTTT
TRBV5-1	TRBJ2-7	once	NA	CASSSTLYEQYF	TGCGCCAGCAGCTCCACCCTCTACGAGCAGTACTTC
TRBV18	TRBJ2-2	NA	NA	CASSPGTGELFF	TGTGCCAGCTCACCGGGAACCGGGGAGCTGTTTTTT
TRBV5-6	TRBJ2-7	NA	NA	CASSLARGMSEQYF	TGTGCCAGCAGCTTGGCTAGGGGGATGTCCGAGCAGTACTTC
TRBV7-2	TRBJ1-2	once	TRBD1	CASNPRGTASGYTF	TGTGCCAGCAACCCGAGAGGGACAGCATCTGGCTACACCTTC
TRBV2	TRBJ1-4	NA	TRBD1	CASSRTGINEKLFF	TGTGCCAGCAGCCGGACAGGGATTAATGAAAAACTGTTTTTT
TRBV7-2	TRBJ2-2	few	NA	CASSPVLTGELFF	TGTGCCAGCAGCCCCGTCCTCACCGGGGAGCTGTTTTTT
TRBV5-5	TRBJ2-2	NA	TRBD1	CASSPGQGAEAGELFF	TGTGCCAGCAGCCCGGGACAGGGGGCGGAGGCCGGGGAGCTGTTTTTT
TRBV27	TRBJ2-7	NA	NA	CASSSPGRVLYF	TGTGCCAGCAGTTCCCCGGGACGGGTTTTGTACTTC
TRBV6-6	TRBJ2-1	once	NA	CASQADREQFF	TGTGCCAGCCAGGCGGACCGTGAGCAGTTCTTC
TRBV15	TRBJ2-5	NA	NA	CATRGGGTEQETQYF	TGTGCCACCAGGGGAGGAGGGACAGAACAAGAGACCCAGTACTTC
TRBV2	TRBJ2-7	few	NA	CANGGGYEQYF	TGTGCCAACGGAGGGGGCTACGAGCAGTACTTC
TRBV28	TRBJ1-2	NA	NA	CASSTLYGYTF	TGTGCCAGCAGTACCCTCTATGGCTACACCTTC
TRBV5-4	TRBJ2-7	NA	TRBD1	CASSPGQGSYEQYF	TGTGCCAGCAGCCCCGGACAGGGCTCCTACGAGCAGTACTTC
TRBV7-2	TRBJ2-2	few	NA	CASSREGLAGELFF	TGTGCCAGCAGCCGAGAGGGGTTAGCCGGGGAGCTGTTTTTT
TRBV6-1	TRBJ2-7	medium-sized	TRBD1	CASRGTGPDEQYF	TGTGCCAGCAGGGGGACAGGGCCAGACGAGCAGTACTTC
TRBV25-1	TRBJ1-4	NA	NA	CASSSGQGTTNEKLFF	TGTGCCAGCAGCTCCGGGCAGGGTACAACTAATGAAAAACTGTTTTTT
TRBV4-2	TRBJ1-6	NA	TRBD1	CASSQETGGNSPLHF	TGTGCCAGCAGCCAAGAGACAGGGGGAAATTCACCCCTCCACTTT
TRBV28	TRBJ2-6	NA	NA	CASSLNQGSSSGANVLTF	TGTGCCAGCAGTTTAAATCAGGGATCCAGCTCTGGGGCCAACGTCCTGACTTTC
TRBV7-9	TRBJ2-1	few	TRBD2	CASSYYGTSGGLNEQFF	TGTGCCAGCAGCTACTACGGGACTAGCGGGGGGCTGAATGAGCAGTTCTTC
TRBV2	TRBJ2-1	NA	NA	CASRRLSSIEQFF	TGTGCCAGCAGGAGGCTGTCTTCCATTGAGCAGTTCTTC
TRBV4-2	TRBJ2-1	NA	TRBD1	CASSQGEGGTDYNEQFF	TGTGCCAGCAGCCAAGGTGAAGGTGGGACAGACTACAATGAGCAGTTCTTC
TRBV11-2	TRBJ2-3	NA	NA	CASSLSEGYRDTQYF	TGTGCCAGCAGCCTATCGGAGGGCTACAGAGATACGCAGTATTTT
TRBV5-1	TRBJ1-1	NA	NA	CASSFFGGAEAFF	TGCGCCAGCAGCTTTTTTGGGGGGGCTGAAGCTTTCTTT
TRBV6-1	TRBJ1-4	NA	NA	CASRDLSGNEKLFF	TGTGCCAGCAGAGACCTATCCGGTAATGAAAAACTGTTTTTT
TRBV5-1	TRBJ2-7	few	TRBD2	CASSLVRTSDEQYF	TGCGCCAGCAGCTTGGTTAGGACTAGTGATGAGCAGTACTTC
TRBV9	TRBJ1-6	once	TRBD1	CASSLGQADSPLHF	TGTGCCAGCAGTCTGGGACAGGCAGATTCACCCCTCCACTTT
TRBV5-1	TRBJ1-1	NA	TRBD1	CASSKGANTEAFF	TGCGCCAGCAGTAAGGGGGCTAACACTGAAGCTTTCTTT
TRBV7-9	TRBJ2-5	NA	NA	CASSLGGIQETQYF	TGTGCCAGCAGCTTAGGGGGGATACAAGAGACCCAGTACTTC
TRBV29-1	TRBJ2-3	NA	TRBD2	CSVMTSGGASDTQYF	TGCAGCGTTATGACTAGCGGGGGGGCCAGTGATACGCAGTATTTT
TRBV19	TRBJ2-2	NA	NA	CASRNPGSSYAGELFF	TGTGCCAGTAGGAATCCGGGAAGCTCTTACGCCGGGGAGCTGTTTTTT
TRBV19	TRBJ2-7	NA	NA	CASSRSRGHYEQYF	TGTGCCAGTAGTAGGAGTAGGGGACATTACGAGCAGTACTTC
TRBV6-1	TRBJ1-2	once	NA	CASSESRDYGYTF	TGTGCCAGCAGTGAATCCAGGGACTATGGCTACACCTTC
TRBV19	TRBJ2-2	NA	TRBD1	CASIPGQGALNTGELFF	TGTGCCTCAATCCCGGGACAGGGGGCCCTGAACACCGGGGAGCTGTTTTTT
TRBV6-1	TRBJ1-1	NA	TRBD1	CASSRQGNEAFF	TGTGCCAGCAGTAGACAGGGGAACGAAGCTTTCTTT
TRBV19	TRBJ1-2	NA	NA	CASSQREGHGYTF	TGTGCCAGTAGTCAAAGGGAAGGCCATGGCTACACCTTC